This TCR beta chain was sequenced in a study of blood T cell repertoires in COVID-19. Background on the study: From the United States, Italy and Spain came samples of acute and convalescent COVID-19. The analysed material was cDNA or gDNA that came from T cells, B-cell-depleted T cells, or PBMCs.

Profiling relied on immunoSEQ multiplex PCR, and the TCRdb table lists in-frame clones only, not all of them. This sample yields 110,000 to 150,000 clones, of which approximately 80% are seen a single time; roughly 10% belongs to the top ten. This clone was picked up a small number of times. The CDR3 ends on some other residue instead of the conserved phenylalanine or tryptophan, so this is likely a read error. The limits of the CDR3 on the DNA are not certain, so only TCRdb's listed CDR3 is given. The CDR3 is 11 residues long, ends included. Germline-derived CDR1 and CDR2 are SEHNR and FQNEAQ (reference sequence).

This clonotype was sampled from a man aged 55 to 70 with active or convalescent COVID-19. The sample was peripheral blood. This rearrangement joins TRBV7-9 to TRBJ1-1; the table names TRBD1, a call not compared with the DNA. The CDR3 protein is CASSRGQGGSV.